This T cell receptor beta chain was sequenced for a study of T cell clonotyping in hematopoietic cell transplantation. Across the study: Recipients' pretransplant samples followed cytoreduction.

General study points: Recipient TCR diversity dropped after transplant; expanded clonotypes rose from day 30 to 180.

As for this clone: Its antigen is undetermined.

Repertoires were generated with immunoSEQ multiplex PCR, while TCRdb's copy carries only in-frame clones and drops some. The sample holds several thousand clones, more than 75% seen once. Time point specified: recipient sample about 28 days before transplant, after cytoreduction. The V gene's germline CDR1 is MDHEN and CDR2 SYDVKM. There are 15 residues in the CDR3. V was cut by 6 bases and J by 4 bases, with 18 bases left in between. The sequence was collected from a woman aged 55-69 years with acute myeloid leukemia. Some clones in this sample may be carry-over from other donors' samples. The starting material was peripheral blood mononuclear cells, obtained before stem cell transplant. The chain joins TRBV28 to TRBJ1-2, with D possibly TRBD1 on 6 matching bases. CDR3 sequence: CASRSVGAESYGYTF. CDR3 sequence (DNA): TGTGCCAGCAGGTCCGTGGGGGCCGAGAGCTATGGCTACACCTTC.